These 2 T cell receptor beta chains originate from one sample sequenced in a study of molecular identifiers for immune sequencing clone quantification. Via MiXCR, TCRdb re-called the PCR reads, giving one row per CDR3 protein. The sample comprises about half a million distinct CDR3 sequences, around 23% of which are singletons, and around 0.8% rests with the top ten. Material: naive CD8+ T cells from blood, with Jurkat cell RNA spiked in. Described subset: FACS-sorted CD8+CD4-CCR7+CD45RA+ naive T cells. Receptor source: a human donor in good health. Some libraries in this study had Jurkat cell RNA spiked in.

Turning to this clonotype: A junction end diverges from the germline sequence, so it may reflect a read error. The chain joins TRBV5-6 to TRBJ2-7; 9 bases line up with TRBD1. The CDR3 is 15 amino acids. Looked up from germline, CDR1 is SGHDT and CDR2 is YYEEEE. The CDR3 region is CASSFGTGRSYEQYF. In nucleotides, the CDR3 is TGTGCGAGCAGCTTCGGGACAGGGCGCTCCTACGAGCAGTACTTC.

CDR3 bases: TGCAGCGTCAGACAGCGTCAGGCTTGTTCGTCCGAGCAGTACTTC. Translated, it gives CSVRQRQACSSEQYF. V is TRBV29-1 and J is TRBJ2-7, with D possibly TRBD1 on 5 matching bases. Germline CDR1 and CDR2: SQVTM and ANQGSEA. The length of the CDR3 is 15 residues. V shed 6 bases and J shed 6 bases, with 24 bases lying between them.